Included here is one T cell receptor (beta chain) sequence, with context. Its antigen is unknown. These data belong to a study of T cell responses to AZD1222 COVID-19 vaccine. The table came from immunoSEQ multiplex PCR; TCRdb's copy has only in-frame clones and leaves some out. This sample has about 85,000 clones, with approximately 89% found just once. Overall study findings and caveats: The study identified only five or six AZD1222 recipients as seropositive at baseline. A reported finding is that nearly half of spike-specific TCRs target unmutated variant regions. Regions 160-218 and 743-854 dominated among vaccine-associated CD4 TCRs spanning spike. Receipt of two AZD1222 doses was followed by a rise in Spike-specific TCR breadth and depth.

The specimen comprised peripheral blood, sampled on day 0 of AZD1222 vaccination. The sequence was collected from an adult in good health.

The CDR3 sequence: CASSRLAGPSTDTQYF. As DNA, the CDR3 is TGTGCCAGCAGTCGACTAGCGGGACCTAGCACAGATACGCAGTATTTT. The genes are TRBV6-6 and TRBJ2-3; TRBD2 aligns across 11 bases. Germline assignment: CDR1 MNHNY and CDR2 SVGAGI (reference sequence). The CDR3 sequence is 16 residues long. Germline trimming cut 5 bases from V and 0 bases from J; bases unmatched to any gene: 4.